This T cell receptor (beta chain) is from a study of OX40 agonist ivuxolimab in advanced cancers. This CDR3 region has 15 residues. The V gene end was trimmed by 0 bases and the J gene end by 4 bases; junction bases not matched to a gene: 3. Germline CDR1 and CDR2: MNHEY and SVGAGI. This table comes from immunoSEQ multiplex PCR, and its TCRdb copy is limited to in-frame clones, with some not included. The sample gives tens of thousands of clones, around 93% of which show up once; more than 9.5% is in the top ten. Only one count was recorded for this clone. The chain employs TRBV6-5 and TRBJ2-7; 10 nucleotides match TRBD2. The source is an adult with an advanced solid tumor such as melanoma, head and neck, liver or kidney cancer. Sequencing used CD4+ or CD8+ T cells sorted from blood, obtained in a trial of the OX40 agonist ivuxolimab. As DNA, the CDR3 is TGTGCCAGCAGTTACTCAGCTAGCGGGAGTTACGAGCAGTACTTC. Translated: CASSYSASGSYEQYF.